The 22 T cell receptor beta chains below all came from one sample that was sequenced in a study of early T cells in non-severe SARS-CoV-2 infection. MiXCR was run by TCRdb on the 5' RACE reads, yielding one entry per CDR3 protein. The data show about 23,000 distinct CDR3 sequences, 5.3% seen once. The material sequenced was whole blood. The origin of the receptors is an adult who was a healthcare worker with PCR-confirmed SARS-CoV-2 infection or an uninfected control (not recorded which).

This clonotype has just one count. V gene TRBV20-1 combines with J gene TRBJ2-4, with D possibly TRBD2 on 5 matching bases. The germline CDR1 and CDR2 sequences are DFQATT and SNEGSKA (reference sequence). This CDR3 has 15 residues. V lost 4 bases, J lost 1 base, and 14 bases lay in between. The CDR3 here is CSAKDLTGAKNIQYF. CDR3 nucleotide sequence: TGCAGTGCTAAGGATCTCACGGGGGCCAAAAACATTCAGTACTTC.

This clonotype was observed many times. The chain is built from TRBV4-2 and TRBJ2-2; D not resolved. Trimming took 0 bases from V and 0 from J, leaving 8 bases between them. The germline V gene has CDR1 LGHNA and CDR2 YNFKEQ. The CDR3 is made up of 16 amino acids. CDR3 nucleotides: TGTGCCAGCAGCCAAGAGGACCAGACGAACACCGGGGAGCTGTTTTTT. It yields the protein CASSQEDQTNTGELFF.

The table lists this clonotype with many counts. V and J are TRBV15 and TRBJ2-1; D not resolved. Germline V lookup: CDR1 LNHNV, CDR2 YYDKDF (reference sequence). V gave up 0 bases and J gave up 8 bases, with 11 bases separating them. The CDR3 contains 14 residues. The CDR3 loop reads CATSRDVGTDEQFF. The DNA of the CDR3 is TGTGCCACCAGCAGAGATGTGGGTACCGATGAGCAGTTCTTC.

Many counts were recorded for this clonotype. J is TRBJ1-1 and V is TRBV3-1, with D perhaps TRBD1 (6 bases). V gave up 4 bases and J gave up 10 bases, with 16 bases separating them. The CDR3 contains 13 residues. CDR1 and CDR2 from the germline V gene are LGHDT and YNNKEL (reference sequence). Here the CDR3 reads CASSPDYRAGAFF. The CDR3 nucleotides read TGTGCCAGCAGCCCGGATTACAGGGCTGGAGCTTTCTTT.

The rearrangement uses TRBV29-1 and TRBJ1-1, with a possible D match to TRBD1 (6 bases). CDR3 length equals 12 residues. Germline loops: CDR1 SQVTM, CDR2 ANQGSEA. The V and J ends lost 4 bases and 2 bases respectively, with 8 bases between them. The CDR3 sequence: CSVVGGNTEAFF. CDR3 in DNA: TGCAGCGTTGTTGGGGGCAACACTGAAGCTTTCTTT. Drawing the rest from reference TRBV29-1 and TRBJ1-1, the complete variable domain is SAVISQKPSRDICQRGTSLTIQCQVDSQVTMMFWYRQQPGQSLTLIATANQGSEATYESGFVIDKFPISRPNLTFSTLTVSNMSPEDSSIYLCSVVGGNTEAFFGQGTRLTVV.

Ten or more counts support this clonotype. The chain has TRBV7-9 and TRBJ1-2; D call uncertain. Germline V gene data show CDR1 as SEHNR and CDR2 as FQNEAQ (reference sequence). The CDR3 is 12 residues long. V was cut by 5 bases and J by 8 bases, with 12 bases left in between. The CDR3, as DNA: TGTGCCAGCAGCAAGGAAGGCAGGGGCTACACCTTC. Translation gives CASSKEGRGYTF.

This clonotype was counted at least ten times. The J gene is TRBJ2-3, the V gene TRBV7-9, with D tentatively TRBD1 or TRBD2 (5 bases each). Germline V lookup: CDR1 SEHNR, CDR2 FQNEAQ (reference sequence). The length of the CDR3 is 17 residues. Trimming cost V 6 bases and J 2 bases, with 21 bases left between them. CDR3 nucleotide sequence: TGTGCCAGCAGTCCAACGGGCTCGAGGGGAATCACAGATACGCAGTATTTT. The encoded protein is CASSPTGSRGITDTQYF.

In this sample, this clonotype turned up many times. The chain combines TRBV12-3 or TRBV12-4 with TRBJ2-1; 7 nucleotides agree with TRBD1. J lost 13 bases, V lost 6 bases, and 9 bases had no gene match. This CDR3 comprises 12 residues. The CDR3 is CASSQPGTVQFF. CDR3 bases: TGTGCCAGCAGCCAACCCGGGACAGTCCAGTTCTTC.

This sequence joins TRBV4-2 and TRBJ2-1, with D perhaps given as TRBD1 or TRBD2 (5 bases each). This CDR3 contains 14 residues. CDR1 is LGHNA, CDR2 YNFKEQ, per germline. Trimming took 3 bases from V and 5 from J, leaving 11 bases between them. The CDR3, as DNA: TGTGCCAGCAGCCATGGCAGGGACCACAATGAGCAGTTCTTC. It translates to CASSHGRDHNEQFF.

Many counts were recorded for this clonotype. The chain links TRBV7-3 to TRBJ2-1; 8 bases are a match to TRBD2. The CDR3 has 15 amino acids. Germline CDR1 reads SGHTA; CDR2 reads FQGTGA. With V trimmed by 2 bases and J by 6 bases, 6 bases remained unmatched. CDR3 in DNA: TGTGCCAGCAGCTTAGGAGGGACTAGTTTCAATGAGCAGTTCTTC. It is translated as CASSLGGTSFNEQFF.

This clonotype was seen a handful of times. The chain links TRBV25-1 to TRBJ1-4; the match to TRBD1 covers 7 bases. Germline V gene lookup returns CDR1 MGHDK and CDR2 SYGVNS. This CDR3 is built from 15 residues. The V and J ends lost 1 base and 5 bases, in that order; junction bases with no gene match: 4. In DNA, the CDR3 is TGTGCCAGCAGTGAATTGAACAGGGGAAATGAAAAACTGTTTTTT. Protein: CASSELNRGNEKLFF.

The table lists this clonotype with many counts. The chain recombines TRBV6-5 with TRBJ2-3, with D unclear. Deletions cut 0 bases from V and 0 bases from J, with 10 bases between. The CDR3 consists of 16 residues. The germline gives CDR1 MNHEY, CDR2 SVGAGI. CDR3 nucleotide sequence: TGTGCCAGCAGTTACTCGAGTCAGCCCAGCACAGATACGCAGTATTTT. This sequence encodes CASSYSSQPSTDTQYF.

This clonotype is judged medium-sized. This chain links TRBV20-1 with TRBJ2-1, with 9 bases identical to TRBD1. Per germline, CDR1 DFQATT and CDR2 SNEGSKA (reference sequence). This CDR3 has 14 amino acids. The V gene end was trimmed by 4 bases and the J gene end by 7 bases; junction bases not matched to a gene: 8. CDR3 bases: TGCAGTGCTAACTTCGGGACAGGGAAAAATGAGCAGTTCTTC. Its translation is CSANFGTGKNEQFF.

This clonotype was detected only a few times. This rearrangement joins TRBV4-3 to TRBJ2-1; 8 bases are shared with TRBD2. The CDR3 loop spans 16 amino acids. Looked up from germline, CDR1 is LGHNA and CDR2 is YSLEER. After removal of 1 base from V and 4 bases from J, the junction contained 6 bases not matched to a gene. The CDR3 loop reads CASSQVPRGGYNEQFF. The CDR3 DNA reads TGCGCCAGCAGCCAAGTCCCTCGGGGGGGATACAATGAGCAGTTCTTC.

This clonotype was found many times. The rearrangement links TRBV6-1 to TRBJ2-1, with 7 bases matching TRBD1. The CDR3 extends over 15 amino acids. The V segment lost 6 bases and the J segment 4 bases; nucleotides outside the gene matches: 9. Germline CDR1 and CDR2: MNHNS and SASEGT. The chain's CDR3 is CASRPGTERYNEQFF. Written as DNA, the CDR3 is TGTGCCAGCAGACCCGGGACAGAGAGGTACAATGAGCAGTTCTTC.

This clonotype was counted ten times or more. This chain joins TRBV6-5 and TRBJ2-2, with D possibly matching TRBD2 (6 bases). Germline CDR1 MNHEY, CDR2 SVGAGI. CDR3 length: 14 residues. V lost 2 bases and J 5 bases, leaving 9 bases between the germline ends. The CDR3 protein is CASSYDSGTGELFF. The CDR3 DNA follows: TGTGCCAGCAGTTACGACAGCGGGACCGGGGAGCTGTTTTTT.

This clonotype showed up many times. The rearrangement joins TRBV4-3 to TRBJ2-7, with 10 bases identical to TRBD1. Germline V gene sequence: CDR1 LGHNA, CDR2 YSLEER. Unmatched junction bases numbered 9, after V lost 2 bases and J lost 2 bases. The CDR3 has 17 residues. The CDR3 reads CASSQTLEGQGTYEQYV. As DNA, the CDR3 is TGCGCCAGCAGCCAAACACTGGAGGGACAGGGGACCTACGAGCAGTACGTC.

This clonotype occurred a few times. The CDR3 is CASSEFRKNIQYF. The DNA of the CDR3 is TGTGCCAGCAGTGAATTTCGGAAAAACATTCAGTACTTC. This chain links TRBV25-1 with TRBJ2-4; D call uncertain. CDR3 length equals 13 residues. Germline V gene lookup returns CDR1 MGHDK and CDR2 SYGVNS. V was shortened by 1 base and J by 4 bases, with 5 bases between the two germline ends.

Ten or more counts support this clonotype. This chain uses TRBV29-1 with TRBJ2-3, with D maybe TRBD2 (6 bases). The germline V gene encodes CDR1 SQVTM and CDR2 ANQGSEA. The germline V and J ends were trimmed by 6 bases and 6 bases, with 16 bases remaining between them. The CDR3 contains 13 residues. The CDR3 DNA reads as TGCAGCGTGATTAGCGGACCTGGGGATACGCAGTATTTT. Translated: CSVISGPGDTQYF.

The genes are TRBV19 and TRBJ2-3; maybe TRBD2 (7 bases). This CDR3 has 16 residues. Germline V gene lookup returns CDR1 LNHDA and CDR2 SQIVND (reference sequence). Trimming left V 4 bases short and J 4 bases short, with 18 bases between. Written as DNA, the CDR3 is TGTGCCAGTAGTACCTCGCGGGGGCGAGGAGCAGATACGCAGTATTTT. Its protein product is CASSTSRGRGADTQYF.

In its sample, this clonotype is medium-sized. The chain joins TRBV19 to TRBJ2-1, with 9 bases aligning to TRBD1. This CDR3 contains 14 residues. Unmatched junction bases numbered 8, after V lost 3 bases and J lost 11 bases. Germline lookup yields CDR1 LNHDA and CDR2 SQIVND (reference sequence). DNA for the CDR3: TGTGCCAGTAGTATTGACGGGACAGGGTTTAAGCAGTTCTTC. It specifies CASSIDGTGFKQFF.

At least ten counts were recorded for this clonotype. V is TRBV6-5 and J is TRBJ1-6, with D maybe TRBD1 (6 bases). This CDR3 region has 15 residues. Between the trimmed V and J ends, which lost 2 bases and 5 bases, there was a span of 10 bases. Germline-derived CDR1 and CDR2 are MNHEY and SVGAGI. The CDR3 here is CASSYGTPDNSPLHF. CDR3 nucleotide sequence: TGTGCCAGCAGTTACGGGACACCCGATAATTCACCCCTCCACTTT.